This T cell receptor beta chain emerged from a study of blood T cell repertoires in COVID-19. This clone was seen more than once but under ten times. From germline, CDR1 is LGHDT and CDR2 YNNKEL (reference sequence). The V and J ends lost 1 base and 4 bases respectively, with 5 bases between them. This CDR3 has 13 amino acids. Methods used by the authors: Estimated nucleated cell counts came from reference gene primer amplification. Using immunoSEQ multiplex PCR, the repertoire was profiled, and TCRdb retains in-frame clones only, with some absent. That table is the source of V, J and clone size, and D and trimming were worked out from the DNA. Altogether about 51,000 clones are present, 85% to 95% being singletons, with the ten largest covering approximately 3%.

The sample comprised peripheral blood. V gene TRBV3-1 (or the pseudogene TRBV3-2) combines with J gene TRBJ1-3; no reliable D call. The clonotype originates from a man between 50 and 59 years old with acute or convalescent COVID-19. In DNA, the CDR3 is TGTGCCAGCAGCCAAGGAGGGGGAAACACCATATATTTT. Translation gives CASSQGGGNTIYF.